The T cell receptor (beta chain) under discussion was sequenced for a study of blood T cells in healthy people across ages. Study-wide results and caveats: Greater diversity and more naive CD4+ cells were seen in long-lived donors than in aged donors. PBMCs went unsorted, and a conclusive naive versus antigen-experienced comparison was therefore prevented.

Points on this clonotype: Its antigen is currently unknown.

Every donor contributed about 10 milliliters of peripheral blood by blood draw. Next came a second PCR, run for about 7 to 12 cycles, which used a sample-barcoded 5' primer along with a J-beta primer mix. Each of the cDNA molecules was tagged by a template-switch adaptor with 12 random nucleotides. TCRdb called the 5' RACE reads again in MiXCR, with one record for every CDR3 protein. The sample has about 680,000 distinct CDR3 sequences; 45% to 50% are singletons. This CDR3 has 15 residues. The V and J ends lost 0 bases and 4 bases, in that order; junction bases with no gene match: 5. Material for sequencing was blood. This receptor was obtained from a woman aged 55-75 years in good health. The chain couples TRBV12-3 or TRBV12-4 to TRBJ2-5; 7 positions match TRBD2. For the CDR3, the DNA is TGTGCCAGCAGTTTAGCGGGCGGGAGCCCAGAGACCCAGTACTTC. Translating gives CASSLAGGSPETQYF.